The 19 T cell receptor beta chains reported below all come from one sample, sequenced in a study of blood T cell repertoires in COVID-19. TCRdb keeps only in-frame clones here, not all; method: immunoSEQ multiplex PCR. The sample lists some 300,000 clones, roughly nine tenths seen once, with less than 9.5% in the top ten. The sequencing sample was made of PBMCs or T cells enriched from blood (not recorded which). These receptors all come from a woman between 25 and 40 years old who had recovered from COVID-19.

J is TRBJ2-1 and V is TRBV7-9; D is unresolved. Germline-derived CDR1 and CDR2 are SEHNR and FQNEAQ (reference sequence). This CDR3 region has 15 residues. Trimming removed 1 base at V and 0 bases at J, with 7 bases between. CDR3 sequence: CASSLGAYSYNEQFF. Here the CDR3 DNA reads TGTGCCAGCAGCTTAGGGGCTTACTCCTACAATGAGCAGTTCTTC.

The CDR3 DNA reads as TGTGCCAGCAGTGGGGTGTGGGGGGGGACGACAGATACGCAGTATTTT. Its protein product is CASSGVWGGTTDTQYF. The chain combines TRBV28 with TRBJ2-3; 7 positions agree with TRBD2. This CDR3 has 16 residues. Trimming at V came to 5 bases and at J to 3 bases, leaving 11 bases not matched to a gene. CDR1 is MDHEN and CDR2 is SYDVKM in the germline V gene.

The chain combines TRBV29-1 with TRBJ1-2; D gene unclear. V gave up 3 bases and J gave up 1 base, with 6 bases separating them. The CDR3 is 12 amino acids. CDR1 is SQVTM, CDR2 ANQGSEA, per germline. The CDR3 bases are TGCAGCGTTGACGGGAATAACTATGGCTACACCTTC. This translates into CSVDGNNYGYTF.

The chain has TRBV4-1 and TRBJ1-1; weak D call: TRBD1 (6 bases). This CDR3 spans 13 amino acids. Germline values: CDR1 MGHRA, CDR2 YSYEKL. V shed 2 bases and J shed 9 bases, with 13 bases lying between them. This CDR3 reads CASSQHGQLQAFF. The CDR3 DNA sequence: TGCGCCAGCAGCCAACACGGACAGCTCCAAGCTTTCTTT.

The genes are TRBV28 and TRBJ1-5; weak D call: TRBD1 (6 bases). The ends were cut back, 3 bases at V and 0 bases at J, with 15 bases in the middle. Germline values: CDR1 MDHEN, CDR2 SYDVKM. This CDR3 has 17 amino acids. CDR3 in DNA: TGTGCCAGCAGTTTCCCGGACAGAGGCTATAGCAATCAGCCCCAGCATTTT. Amino acid sequence: CASSFPDRGYSNQPQHF.

The chain is built from TRBV29-1 and TRBJ2-1, with D perhaps TRBD2 (5 bases). The CDR3 extends over 14 amino acids. Between the trimmed V and J ends, which lost 6 bases and 4 bases, there was a span of 16 bases. In germline, CDR1 is SQVTM, CDR2 ANQGSEA. Here the CDR3 reads CSVRLPYQYNEQFF. CDR3 DNA sequence: TGCAGCGTGAGACTACCTTATCAGTACAATGAGCAGTTCTTC.

The chain links TRBV5-1 to TRBJ2-1; 8 nucleotides match TRBD1. The germline gives CDR1 SGHRS, CDR2 YFSETQ. The length of the CDR3 is 13 residues. Unmatched junction bases numbered 2, after V lost 3 bases and J lost 6 bases. The CDR3: CASSSDRVNEQFF. CDR3 nucleotides: TGCGCCAGCAGCTCGGACAGGGTCAATGAGCAGTTCTTC.

V and J are TRBV6-5 and TRBJ1-5, with TRBD1 identical over 10 bases. This CDR3 has 15 residues. The V gene end was trimmed by 6 bases and the J gene end by 1 base; junction bases not matched to a gene: 3. Per germline, CDR1 MNHEY and CDR2 SVGAGI. CDR3 protein: CASRRQGASNQPQHF. The CDR3 nucleotides read TGTGCCAGCAGAAGACAGGGGGCGAGCAATCAGCCCCAGCATTTT.

This rearrangement joins TRBV7-2 to TRBJ1-4; D gene uncertain. Deletions cut 5 bases from V and 8 bases from J, with 12 bases between. CDR1 is SGHTA, CDR2 FQGNSA, per germline. This CDR3 region has 13 residues. The chain's CDR3 is CASSQTGGEKLFF. The CDR3 DNA reads as TGTGCCAGCAGCCAAACCGGCGGGGAAAAACTGTTTTTT.

The rearrangement uses TRBV4-2 and TRBJ2-7; 12 bases agree with TRBD2. Germline V lookup: CDR1 LGHNA, CDR2 YNFKEQ. The CDR3 sequence is 17 residues long. The V segment lost 1 base and the J segment 7 bases; nucleotides outside the gene matches: 11. In nucleotides, the CDR3 is TGTGCCAGCAGCCAAGGAGATGGCCTAGCGGGAGGGGGGGAGCAGTACTTC. Translating gives CASSQGDGLAGGGEQYF.

This clone has only one observation. The chain carries TRBV13 and TRBJ2-7; 9 nucleotides match TRBD1. Trimming cost V 5 bases and J 3 bases; bases outside gene matches: 8. The CDR3 is 15 residues long. Per germline, CDR1 PRHDT and CDR2 FYEKMQ (reference sequence). CDR3 sequence (DNA): TGTGCCAGCAGCCACCCGGGACAGGGACACTACGAGCAGTACTTC. Its protein product is CASSHPGQGHYEQYF.

This clone was seen once. The V gene is TRBV28, the J gene TRBJ1-4; the D is unclear. The length of the CDR3 is 12 residues. The V and J ends lost 2 bases and 9 bases respectively, with 7 bases between them. Germline CDR1 is MDHEN and CDR2 is SYDVKM. The DNA of the CDR3 is TGTGCCAGCAGTTTAAATGGGCAAAAACTGTTTTTT. It encodes CASSLNGQKLFF.

This chain links TRBV25-1 with TRBJ2-1; the match to TRBD2 covers 9 bases. V was pared by 3 bases and J by 12 bases, with 6 bases of the junction left unmatched. The CDR3 has 13 residues. The germline V gene has CDR1 MGHDK and CDR2 SYGVNS. CDR3 protein: CASSDYSGSRQFF. The DNA for the CDR3 is TGTGCCAGCAGTGACTATAGCGGGAGTCGGCAGTTCTTC.

The V gene is TRBV7-3, the J gene TRBJ2-2; 13 bases agree with TRBD2. Germline loops: CDR1 SGHTA, CDR2 FQGTGA. V was pared by 3 bases and J by 8 bases, with 15 bases of the junction left unmatched. This CDR3 has 19 residues. CDR3 DNA sequence: TGTGCCAGCAGCTTTAACGCGGCGGGACTAGCGGGGATTGGAGGGGAGCTGTTTTTT. This sequence encodes CASSFNAAGLAGIGGELFF.

V gene TRBV13 combines with J gene TRBJ2-2; 8 bases match TRBD2. This CDR3 comprises 16 residues. From germline, CDR1 is PRHDT and CDR2 FYEKMQ (reference sequence). After removal of 1 base from V and 5 bases from J, the junction contained 6 bases not matched to a gene. CDR3 DNA sequence: TGTGCCAGCAGCTTAGAGGGGACTAGGCGGACCGGGGAGCTGTTTTTT. This encodes CASSLEGTRRTGELFF. The entire variable domain, with the rest obtained from reference TRBV13 and TRBJ2-2, is as follows: AAGVIQSPRHLIKEKRETATLKCYPIPRHDTVYWYQQGPGQDPQFLISFYEKMQSDKGSIPDRFSAQQFSDYHSELNMSSLELGDSALYFCASSLEGTRRTGELFFGEGSRLTVL.

The rearrangement links TRBV2 to TRBJ1-2; perhaps TRBD1 as D (5 bases). The CDR3 sequence is 14 residues long. V was trimmed by 8 bases and J by 3 bases, leaving 16 bases between them. From germline, CDR1 is SNHLY and CDR2 FYNNEI. CDR3 loop: CASGQRERDYGYTF. CDR3 coding DNA: TGTGCCAGCGGACAACGGGAGCGGGACTATGGCTACACCTTC.

This chain uses TRBV19 with TRBJ2-7, with 12 bases matching TRBD2. In germline, CDR1 is LNHDA, CDR2 SQIVND (reference sequence). The CDR3 covers 15 residues. After removal of 8 bases from V and 1 base from J, the junction contained 6 bases not matched to a gene. The CDR3 spells CASPTSGRKSYEQYF. The CDR3, as DNA: TGTGCCAGTCCGACTAGCGGGAGAAAGTCCTACGAGCAGTACTTC.

V and J are TRBV3-1 (or the pseudogene TRBV3-2) and TRBJ1-6; 7 nucleotides match TRBD1. The CDR3 is 13 residues long. Germline trimming cut 10 bases from V and 7 bases from J; bases unmatched to any gene: 7. Germline-derived CDR1 and CDR2 are LGHDT and YNNKEL (reference sequence). CDR3 bases: TGTGCCACCACGACAGGGCAAAATTCACCCCTCCACTTT. This translates into CATTTGQNSPLHF.

The CDR3: CASSPTIQGYEQYF. For the CDR3, the DNA is TGCGCCAGCAGCCCGACCATACAGGGTTACGAGCAGTACTTC. This sequence joins TRBV4-1 and TRBJ2-7, with D perhaps TRBD1 (6 bases). Trimming cost V 4 bases and J 4 bases, with 14 bases left between them. From germline, CDR1 is MGHRA and CDR2 YSYEKL. The CDR3 is 14 residues long.